The T cell receptor (beta chain) under discussion was sequenced for a study of early T cells in non-severe SARS-CoV-2 infection. Each CDR3 protein gets one entry after TCRdb re-called the 5' RACE reads with MiXCR. This sample has tens of thousands of distinct CDR3 sequences, with over 9% found just once. The CDR3 totals 14 residues. Germline CDR1 and CDR2: MNHNY and SVGAGI (reference sequence). V trimming: 2 bases; J trimming: 9 bases; junction bases outside the gene matches: 9. This clonotype was observed a handful of times. This TCR derives from an adult who was a healthcare worker with PCR-confirmed SARS-CoV-2 infection or an uninfected control (not recorded which). The source was whole blood, collected at baseline. The chain has TRBV6-6 and TRBJ2-7, with TRBD1 identical over 8 bases. The CDR3 protein is CASSYRDRLGWQYF. The CDR3 DNA reads TGTGCCAGCAGTTACCGGGACAGGCTGGGTTGGCAGTACTTC.